This T cell receptor (beta chain) was identified during a study of T cells in Graves' hyperthyroidism and ophthalmopathy. TCR beta CDR3 sequences were amplified from RNA transcripts. TCR CDR3 regions were first amplified by RT-PCR with HTBI primers. TCRdb re-analysed the multiplex PCR reads in MiXCR, keeping a single row per CDR3 protein. Found here are some 460,000 distinct CDR3 sequences, less than 20% of them singletons; the top ten hold 7.5% to 9%. As regards this clonotype: This may be a read error: a much more frequent sequence differs by one nucleotide.

Trimming took 9 bases from V and 5 from J, leaving 23 bases between them. This CDR3 is built from 15 residues. In germline, CDR1 is SEHNR, CDR2 FQNEAQ (reference sequence). Sequencing was carried out using blood. The chain combines TRBV7-9 with TRBJ2-7, with D possibly being TRBD1 or TRBD2 (5 bases each). The clonotype comes from a woman under 30 with Graves' hyperthyroidism. CDR3 region: CARSRSPGPADEQYF. The CDR3 bases are TGTGCCAGAAGCCGATCCCCGGGGCCCGCGGACGAGCAGTACTTC.